This TCR beta chain was captured by sequencing in a study of metastatic and nonmetastatic thyroid tumors. Study overall: Across peripheral blood and tumor or nodule tissue samples taken from malignant and benign thyroid patients, the repertoires were compared with one another. Findings and caveats of the study: Malignant thyroid tumors reportedly had TCR beta diversity that was significantly higher than in benign nodules, in blood and tumor.

Prior to thyroid surgery, none of the patients had received any treatment. This clone was picked up many times. Its antigen remains unknown. The CDR3 covers 14 residues. The V and J ends lost 5 bases and 6 bases, in that order; junction bases with no gene match: 2. The V gene's germline CDR1 is MNHNS and CDR2 SASEGT. Original handling: To classify distant metastasis in papillary thyroid cancer, a model was built from CDR3 differences across clinicopathological groups. MiXCR was used by TCRdb to re-call the PCR reads. These V and J calls rely on TCRdb rather than the paper's analysis. The sample has some 54,000 clones; approximately 17% are singletons.

Sequences were obtained from blood. The clonotype originates from a female donor with papillary thyroid cancer or a benign thyroid nodule (not recorded which). Some clones in this sample may be carry-over from other donors' samples. The chain is built from TRBV6-1 and TRBJ2-1, with 12 nucleotides matching TRBD2. The CDR3, as DNA: TGTGCCAGCAGTTTGACTAGCGGGAGCAATGAGCAGTTCTTC. It is translated as CASSLTSGSNEQFF.